This TCR beta chain stems from a study of breast tumors, draining lymph nodes, adjacent tissues. Using its own MiXCR run on the multiplex PCR reads, TCRdb lists one record per CDR3 protein. Of 140,000 or so distinct CDR3 sequences listed, around a third are singletons. Samples came from axillary lymph nodes draining the breast cancer. Study outcomes and limitations: Tumor T cell lymph node origin was a supported hypothesis, not proven. Compared with basal-like, luminal-like tumors shared significantly more repertoire with nontumor tissue.

This clonotype was seen just once. Its antigen is as yet unknown. The sequenced sample was axillary lymph node tissue. The sequence derives from a female donor with breast cancer. Some clones in this sample may be carry-over from other donors' samples.

CDR3 sequence: CSARDRSNYNEQFF. The CDR3 bases are TGCAGTGCTAGGGACAGGTCGAACTACAATGAGCAGTTCTTC. J is TRBJ2-1 and V is TRBV20-1, with 7 bases matching TRBD1. There are 14 residues in the CDR3. The trim removed 3 bases at V and 3 bases at J, leaving 5 bases unmatched. In germline, CDR1 is DFQATT, CDR2 SNEGSKA (reference sequence).